The entry below gives a single TCR beta chain sequence along with its context. This may come from a read error, since a much larger clone is one base off. The data were obtained in a study of T cells in Graves' hyperthyroidism and ophthalmopathy. Regions amplified from RNA transcripts were the TCR beta CDR3 regions. HTBI primers were used for first-round RT-PCR of the TCR CDR3. TCRdb fed the multiplex PCR reads into MiXCR, producing one record per CDR3 protein. The sample carries 300,000 to 400,000 distinct CDR3 sequences, less than 20% recorded once. Germline CDR1 reads SNHLY; CDR2 reads FYNNEI. This CDR3 has 13 residues. In making diagnoses, clinical symptoms, serum thyroxine and TRAb, thyroid ultrasound and orbital computed tomography were all used. The authors obtained PBMCs from over 7.5 ml of fresh peripheral blood.

This sequence joins TRBV2 and TRBJ1-1; maybe TRBD1 (5 bases). The sequence came from a man aged 18 to 30 with Graves' ophthalmopathy. Sequenced sample: blood. CDR3 coding DNA: TGTGCCGGCAGGCCGGGGGGGAGGACTGAAGCTTTCTTT. It translates to CAGRPGGRTEAFF.